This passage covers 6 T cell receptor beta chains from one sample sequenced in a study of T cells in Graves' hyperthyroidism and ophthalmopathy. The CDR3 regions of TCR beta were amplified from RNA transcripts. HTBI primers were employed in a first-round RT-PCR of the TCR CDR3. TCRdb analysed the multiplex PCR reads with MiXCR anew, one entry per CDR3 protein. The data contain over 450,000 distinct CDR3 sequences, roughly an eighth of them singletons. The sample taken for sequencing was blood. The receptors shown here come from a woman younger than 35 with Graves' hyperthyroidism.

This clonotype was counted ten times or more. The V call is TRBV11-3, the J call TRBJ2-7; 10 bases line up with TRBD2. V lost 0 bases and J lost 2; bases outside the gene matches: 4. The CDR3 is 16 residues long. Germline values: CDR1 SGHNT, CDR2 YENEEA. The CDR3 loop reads CASSLDLSGRPYEQYF. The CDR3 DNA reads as TGTGCCAGCAGCTTAGATCTTAGCGGGAGGCCCTACGAGCAGTACTTC.

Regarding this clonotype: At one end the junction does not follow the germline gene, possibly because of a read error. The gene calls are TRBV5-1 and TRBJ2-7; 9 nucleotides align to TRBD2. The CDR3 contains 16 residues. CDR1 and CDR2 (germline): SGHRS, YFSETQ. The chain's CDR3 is CASSLEGLGLAYEQCF. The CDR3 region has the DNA TGCGCCAGCAGCTTGGAAGGTCTGGGACTAGCCTACGAGCAGTGCTTC.

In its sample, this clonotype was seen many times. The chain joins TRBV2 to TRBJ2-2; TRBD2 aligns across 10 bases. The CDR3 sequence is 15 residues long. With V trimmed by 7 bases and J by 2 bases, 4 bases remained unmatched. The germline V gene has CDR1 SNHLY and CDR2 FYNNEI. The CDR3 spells CASKGLAANTGELFF. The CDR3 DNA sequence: TGTGCCAGCAAAGGACTAGCGGCAAACACCGGGGAGCTGTTTTTT.

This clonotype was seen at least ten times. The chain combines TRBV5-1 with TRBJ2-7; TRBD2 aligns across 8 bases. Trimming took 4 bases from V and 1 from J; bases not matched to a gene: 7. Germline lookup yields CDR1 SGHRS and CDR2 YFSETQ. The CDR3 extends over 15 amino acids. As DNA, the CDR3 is TGCGCCAGCAGCCCAACGGGGGGGGTGTCCTACGAGCAGTACGTC. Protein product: CASSPTGGVSYEQYV.

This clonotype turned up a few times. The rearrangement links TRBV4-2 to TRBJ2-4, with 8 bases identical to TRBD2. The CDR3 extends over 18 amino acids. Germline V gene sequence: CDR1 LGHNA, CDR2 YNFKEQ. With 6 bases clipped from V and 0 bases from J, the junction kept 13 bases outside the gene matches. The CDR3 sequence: CASRRTAGDPLAKNIQYF. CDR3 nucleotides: TGTGCCAGCAGGCGGACAGCGGGAGACCCATTAGCCAAAAACATTCAGTACTTC.

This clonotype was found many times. CDR3 DNA: TGTGCCAGCAGCCCGCCCGACGACTACTACGAGCAGTACTTC. This translates into CASSPPDDYYEQYF. The chain recombines TRBV7-8 with TRBJ2-7; the D gene is possibly TRBD2 (5 bases). The CDR3 is 14 residues long. Germline CDR1 is SGHVS and CDR2 is FQNEAQ. Between the trimmed V and J ends, which lost 5 bases and 3 bases, there was a span of 14 bases.